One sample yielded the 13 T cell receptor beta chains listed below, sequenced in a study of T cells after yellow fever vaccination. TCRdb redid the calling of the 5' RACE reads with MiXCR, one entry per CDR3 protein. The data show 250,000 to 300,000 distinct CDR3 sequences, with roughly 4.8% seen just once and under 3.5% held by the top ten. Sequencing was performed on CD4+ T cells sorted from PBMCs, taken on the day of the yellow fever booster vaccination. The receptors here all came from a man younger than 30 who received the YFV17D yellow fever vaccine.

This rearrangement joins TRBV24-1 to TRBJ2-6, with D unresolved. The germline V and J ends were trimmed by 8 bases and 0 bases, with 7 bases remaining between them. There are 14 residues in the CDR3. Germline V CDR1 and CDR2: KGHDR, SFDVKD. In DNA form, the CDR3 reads TGTGCCACCATAGTCGCCTCTGGGGCCAACGTCCTGACTTTC. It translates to CATIVASGANVLTF.

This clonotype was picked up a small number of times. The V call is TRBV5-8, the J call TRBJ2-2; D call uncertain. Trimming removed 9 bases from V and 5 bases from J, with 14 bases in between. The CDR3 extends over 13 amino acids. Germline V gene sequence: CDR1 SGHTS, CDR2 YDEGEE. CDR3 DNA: TGTGCCAACCCGAAGGTTTTAACCGGGGAGCTGTTTTTT. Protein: CANPKVLTGELFF.

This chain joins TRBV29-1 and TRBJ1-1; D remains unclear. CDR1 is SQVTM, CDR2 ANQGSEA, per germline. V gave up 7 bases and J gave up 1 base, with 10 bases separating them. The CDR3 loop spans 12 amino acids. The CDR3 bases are TGCAGCGCCGCGGGCTGGAACACTGAAGCTTTCTTT. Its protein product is CSAAGWNTEAFF.

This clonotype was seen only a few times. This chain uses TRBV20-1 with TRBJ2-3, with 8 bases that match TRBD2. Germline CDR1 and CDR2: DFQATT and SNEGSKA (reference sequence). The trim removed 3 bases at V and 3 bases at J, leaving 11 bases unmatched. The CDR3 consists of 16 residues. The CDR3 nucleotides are TGCAGTGCTAGTTCCCCAGCGGGGGCGTCGACAGATACGCAGTATTTT. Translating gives CSASSPAGASTDTQYF.

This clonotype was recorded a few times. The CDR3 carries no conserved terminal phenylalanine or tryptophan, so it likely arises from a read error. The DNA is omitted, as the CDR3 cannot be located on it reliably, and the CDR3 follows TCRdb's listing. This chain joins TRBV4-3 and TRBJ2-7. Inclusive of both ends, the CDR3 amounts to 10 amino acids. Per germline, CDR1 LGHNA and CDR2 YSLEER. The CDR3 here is CASSPRTGRL.

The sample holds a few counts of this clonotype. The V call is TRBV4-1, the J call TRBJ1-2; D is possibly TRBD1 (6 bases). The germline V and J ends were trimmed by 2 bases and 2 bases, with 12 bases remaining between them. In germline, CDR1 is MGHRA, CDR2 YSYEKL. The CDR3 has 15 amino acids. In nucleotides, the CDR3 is TGCGCCAGCAGCCAACCGGGACAAAAAAACTATGGCTACACCTTC. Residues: CASSQPGQKNYGYTF.

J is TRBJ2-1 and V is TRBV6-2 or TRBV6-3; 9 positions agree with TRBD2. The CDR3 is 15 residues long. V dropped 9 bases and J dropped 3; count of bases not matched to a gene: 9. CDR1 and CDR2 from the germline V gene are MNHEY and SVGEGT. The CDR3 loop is CASWEAGGRYNEQFF. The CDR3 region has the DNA TGTGCCAGTTGGGAAGCGGGGGGACGCTACAATGAGCAGTTCTTC.

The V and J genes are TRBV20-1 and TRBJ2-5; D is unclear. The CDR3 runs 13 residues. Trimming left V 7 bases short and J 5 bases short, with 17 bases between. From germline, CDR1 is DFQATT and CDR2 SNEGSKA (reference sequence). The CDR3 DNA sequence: TGCAGTGGTCCCTCAGAAGGTGGGGAGACCCAGTACTTC. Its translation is CSGPSEGGETQYF.

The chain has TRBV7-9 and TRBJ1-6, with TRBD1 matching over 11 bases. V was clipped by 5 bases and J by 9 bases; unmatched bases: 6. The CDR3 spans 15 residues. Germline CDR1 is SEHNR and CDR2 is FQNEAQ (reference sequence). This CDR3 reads CASSRGQGGLSPLHF. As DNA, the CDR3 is TGTGCCAGCAGCCGGGGACAGGGGGGCCTTTCACCCCTCCACTTT.

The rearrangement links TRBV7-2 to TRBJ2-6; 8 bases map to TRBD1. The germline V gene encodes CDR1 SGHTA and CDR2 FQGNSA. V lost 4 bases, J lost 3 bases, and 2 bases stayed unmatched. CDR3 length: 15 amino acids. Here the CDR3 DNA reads TGTGCCAGCAGCTCCAGGGGGCTTGGGGCCAACGTCCTGACTTTC. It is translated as CASSSRGLGANVLTF.

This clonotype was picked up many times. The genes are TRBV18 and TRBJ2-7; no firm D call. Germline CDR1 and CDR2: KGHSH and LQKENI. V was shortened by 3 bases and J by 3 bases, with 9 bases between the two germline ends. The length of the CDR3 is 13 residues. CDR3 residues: CASSPASNYEQYV. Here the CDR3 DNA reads TGTGCCAGCTCACCGGCGTCCAACTACGAGCAGTACGTC.

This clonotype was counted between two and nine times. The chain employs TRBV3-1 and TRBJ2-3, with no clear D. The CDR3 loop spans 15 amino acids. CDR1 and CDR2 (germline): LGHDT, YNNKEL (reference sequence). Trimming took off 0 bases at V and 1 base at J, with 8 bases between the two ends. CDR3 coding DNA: TGTGCCAGCAGCCAAGATGGGCAGGGCACAGATACGCAGTATTTT. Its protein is CASSQDGQGTDTQYF.

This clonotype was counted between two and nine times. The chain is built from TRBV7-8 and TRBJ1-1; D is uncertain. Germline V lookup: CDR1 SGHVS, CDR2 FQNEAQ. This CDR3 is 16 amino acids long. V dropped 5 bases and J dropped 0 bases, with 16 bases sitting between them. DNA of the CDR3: TGTGCCAGCAGCCAAACCCGGAGGGAATTGAACACTGAAGCTTTCTTT. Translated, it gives CASSQTRRELNTEAFF.